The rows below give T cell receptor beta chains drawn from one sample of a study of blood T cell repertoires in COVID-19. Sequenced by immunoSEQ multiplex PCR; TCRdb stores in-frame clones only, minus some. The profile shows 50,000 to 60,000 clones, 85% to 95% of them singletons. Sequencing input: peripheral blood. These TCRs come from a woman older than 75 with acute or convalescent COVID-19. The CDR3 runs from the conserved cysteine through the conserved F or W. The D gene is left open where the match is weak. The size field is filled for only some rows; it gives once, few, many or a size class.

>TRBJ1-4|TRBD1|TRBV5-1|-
TGCGCCAGCAGGGGAGACAGGGTACGAAATGAAAAACTGTTTTTT
CASRGDRVRNEKLFF
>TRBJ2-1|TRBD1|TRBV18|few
TGTGCCAGCTCACTCGGGACAGGGGGCATCGATGAGCAGTTCTTC
CASSLGTGGIDEQFF
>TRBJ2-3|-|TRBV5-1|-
TGCGCCAGCAGCCCAGACAGAACAGATACGCAGTATTTT
CASSPDRTDTQYF
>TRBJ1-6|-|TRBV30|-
TGTGCCTGGAGACCCTGGCCGAATTCACCCCTCCACTTT
CAWRPWPNSPLHF
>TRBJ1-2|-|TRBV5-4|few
TGTGCCAGCAGCTCCGGACAGCATAACTATGGCTACACCTTC
CASSSGQHNYGYTF
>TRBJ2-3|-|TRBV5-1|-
TGCGCCAGCAGCTCGCCACTAGGATCAGATACGCAGTATTTT
CASSSPLGSDTQYF
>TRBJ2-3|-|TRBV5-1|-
TGCGCCAGCAGCTCTCTTGTAGATACGCAGTATTTT
CASSSLVDTQYF
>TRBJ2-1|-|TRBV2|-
TGTGCCAGCAGTGAATGGAGCGGCCCCACCTACAATGAGCAGTTCTTC
CASSEWSGPTYNEQFF
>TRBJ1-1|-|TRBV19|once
TGTGCCAGTAGTAGATGGGGGCGACAGGACCAGGGGGCTTTCTTT
CASSRWGRQDQGAFF
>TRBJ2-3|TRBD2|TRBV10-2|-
TGCGCCAGCTCCCGGACTAGCGGCACAGATACGCAGTATTTT
CASSRTSGTDTQYF
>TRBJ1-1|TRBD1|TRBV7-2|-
TGTGCCAGCAGGCCCCGTGACAGGGGGAACACTGAAGCTTTCTTT
CASRPRDRGNTEAFF
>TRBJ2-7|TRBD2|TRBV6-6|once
TGTGCCAGCAGTGGTAGTCTAGCGGGATTGGTCTCCGAGCAGTACTTC
CASSGSLAGLVSEQYF
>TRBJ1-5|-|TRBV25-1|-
TGTGCCAGCAGTGATTTCCGTAGCAATCAGCCCCAGCATTTT
CASSDFRSNQPQHF
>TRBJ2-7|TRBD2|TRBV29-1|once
TGCAGCGTCGGCGGGGGAGTAGCGGGAGTTCGGGAGCAGTACTTC
CSVGGGVAGVREQYF
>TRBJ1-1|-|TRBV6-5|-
TGTGCCAGCAGCTTTTGGCAGGGGCCGAACACTGAAGCTTTCTTT
CASSFWQGPNTEAFF
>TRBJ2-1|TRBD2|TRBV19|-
TGTGCCAGTAGTGACTCCGGGACTAGCGGGATTTATGAGCAGTTCTTC
CASSDSGTSGIYEQFF
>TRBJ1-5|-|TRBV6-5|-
TGTGCCAGCAGTCCCGACGGGATCGGTAATCAGCCCCAGCATTTT
CASSPDGIGNQPQHF
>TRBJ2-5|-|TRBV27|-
TGTGCCAGCAGTTTCCACGGACAGCAAGAGACCCAGTACTTC
CASSFHGQQETQYF
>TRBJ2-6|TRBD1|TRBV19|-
TGTGCCAGTAGTAGGACAGGGGGCATCTCTGGGGCCAACGTCCTGACTTTC
CASSRTGGISGANVLTF
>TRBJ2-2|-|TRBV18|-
TGTGCCAGCTCACCACGTATGGCCCTAGGAGGGGAGCTGTTTTTT
CASSPRMALGGELFF
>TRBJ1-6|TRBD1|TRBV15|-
TGTGCCACCAGCAGGGACCCCCTCGGACAGGGTGATTCACCCCTCCACTTT
CATSRDPLGQGDSPLHF
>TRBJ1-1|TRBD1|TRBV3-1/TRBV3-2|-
TGTGCCAGCAGCCGAGGGACAGGGGGAGGCACTGAAGCTTTCTTT
CASSRGTGGGTEAFF
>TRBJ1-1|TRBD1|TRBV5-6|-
TGTGCCAGCAGTTGGGACAGGGGTTCTGAAGCTTTCTTT
CASSWDRGSEAFF
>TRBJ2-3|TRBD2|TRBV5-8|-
TGTGCCAGCAGCTTAAGCGGGGCCCAGGTTACGCAGTATTTT
CASSLSGAQVTQYF
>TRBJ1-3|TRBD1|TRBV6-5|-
TGTGCCAGCAGTCGGACAGGGAAGGGAAACACCATATATTTT
CASSRTGKGNTIYF
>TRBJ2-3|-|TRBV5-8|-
TGTGCCAGCAGCTTATCACCGCGGGCAGATACGCAGTATTTT
CASSLSPRADTQYF
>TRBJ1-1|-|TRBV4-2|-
TGTGCCAGCAGCCAAGATTGGGGGGACACTGAAGCTTTCTTT
CASSQDWGDTEAFF
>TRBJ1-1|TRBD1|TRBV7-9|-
TGTGCCAGCAGCTTAAGGGGGCTGAACACTGAAGCTTTCTTT
CASSLRGLNTEAFF
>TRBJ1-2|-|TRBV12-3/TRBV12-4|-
TGTGCCAGCAGTATTCAGGGAAACTATGGCTACACCTTC
CASSIQGNYGYTF
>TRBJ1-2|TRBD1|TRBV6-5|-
TGTGCCAGCAGTAGACAGGGGGCGAACTATGGCTACACCTTC
CASSRQGANYGYTF
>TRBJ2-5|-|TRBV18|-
TGTGCCAGCTCACCCTTTGAAGGGAGTGAGACCCAGTACTTC
CASSPFEGSETQYF
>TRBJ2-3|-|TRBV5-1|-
TGCGCCAGCAGCGGGGGCGGCACAGATACGCAGTATTTT
CASSGGGTDTQYF
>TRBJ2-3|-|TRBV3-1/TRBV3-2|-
TGTGCCAGCAGCCAGGCCGGGGATACGCAGTATTTT
CASSQAGDTQYF
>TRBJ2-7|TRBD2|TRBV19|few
TGTGCCACCAGAGCGGGAGCTCTCTCCGAGCAGTACTTC
CATRAGALSEQYF
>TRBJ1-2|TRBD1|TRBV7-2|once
TGTGCCAGCAGCTCGGACAGGGCTAGTGGCTACACCTTC
CASSSDRASGYTF
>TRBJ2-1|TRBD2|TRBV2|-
TGTGCCAGCAGTGATAGTTCGGGGAGGGCCTACAATGAGCAGTTCTTC
CASSDSSGRAYNEQFF
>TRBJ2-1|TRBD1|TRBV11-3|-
TGTGCCAGCAGCCCAAAGGGGGCATCCTACAATGAGCAGTTCTTC
CASSPKGASYNEQFF
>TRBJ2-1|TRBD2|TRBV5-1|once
TGCGCCAGCAGCTACGGACTAGCGGGATATAGTGAGCAGTTCTTC
CASSYGLAGYSEQFF
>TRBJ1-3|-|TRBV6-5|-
TGTGCCAGCAGTTCTTTTATAACTGGAAACACCATATATTTT
CASSSFITGNTIYF
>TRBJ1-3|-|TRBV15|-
TGTGCCACCAGCAGAGAAAGCAGGGGCGGAAACACCATATATTTT
CATSRESRGGNTIYF
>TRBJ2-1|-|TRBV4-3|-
TGCGCCAGCAGCCAAGCGTCCTACAATGAGCAGTTCTTC
CASSQASYNEQFF
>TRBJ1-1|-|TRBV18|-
TGTGCCAGCTCACCAGATTCAGGGGATGGGGCTGAAGCTTTCTTT
CASSPDSGDGAEAFF
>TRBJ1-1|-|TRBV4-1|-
TGCGCCAGCAGCCAAGAGGGGCTCGAAGCTTTCTTT
CASSQEGLEAFF
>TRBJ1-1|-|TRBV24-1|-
TGTGCCACCAGCCCTTCAGGGGAGGGAAACACTGAAGCTTTCTTT
CATSPSGEGNTEAFF
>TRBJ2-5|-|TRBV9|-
TGTGCCAGCAGCGTAAGGGCTCAGGGGCGGTGGGGGGAGACCCAGTACTTC
CASSVRAQGRWGETQYF
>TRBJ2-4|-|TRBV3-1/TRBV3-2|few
TGTGCCAGCAGCCAAGACCTACCTGCTGTCTTAGCCAAAAACATTCAGTACTTC
CASSQDLPAVLAKNIQYF
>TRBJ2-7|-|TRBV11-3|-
TGTGCCAGCAGCCCTTCGTATATTGGCGGGAACCACGAGCAGTACTTC
CASSPSYIGGNHEQYF
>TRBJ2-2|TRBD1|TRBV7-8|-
TGTGCCAGCAGCTTCCGACAGGGGGCCCCCTTGAACACCGGGGAGCTGTTTTTT
CASSFRQGAPLNTGELFF
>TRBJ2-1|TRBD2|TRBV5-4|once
TGTGCCAGCAGCTTGGGCACCGGACTAGCGATAGTCAATGAGCAGTTCTTC
CASSLGTGLAIVNEQFF
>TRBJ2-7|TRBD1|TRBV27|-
TGTGCCAGCAGTCCCCAGACAGGGGGGACGGGAGAGCAGTACTTC
CASSPQTGGTGEQYF